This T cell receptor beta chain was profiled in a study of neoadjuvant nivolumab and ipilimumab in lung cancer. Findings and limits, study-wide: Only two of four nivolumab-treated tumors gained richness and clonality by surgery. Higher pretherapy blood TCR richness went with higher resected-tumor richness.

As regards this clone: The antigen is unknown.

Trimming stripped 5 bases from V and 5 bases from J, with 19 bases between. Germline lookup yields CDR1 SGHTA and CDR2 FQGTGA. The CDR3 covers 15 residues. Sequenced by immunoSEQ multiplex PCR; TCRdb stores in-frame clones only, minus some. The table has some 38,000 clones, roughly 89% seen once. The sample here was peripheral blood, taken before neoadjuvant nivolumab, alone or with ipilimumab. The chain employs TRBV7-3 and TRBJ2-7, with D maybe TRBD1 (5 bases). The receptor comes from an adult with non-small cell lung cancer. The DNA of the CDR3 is TGTGCCAGCAGCCCAATGGGTGGGGCTACCCACGAGCAGTACTTC. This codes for CASSPMGGATHEQYF.